The source of this TCR beta chain is a study of cytomegalovirus exposure and HLA in healthy donors. This CDR3 contains 14 residues. Germline V gene data show CDR1 as SGDLS and CDR2 as YYNGEE. V was pared by 3 bases and J by 1 base, with 10 bases between. Assay: immunoSEQ multiplex PCR; the TCRdb copy retains only in-frame clones and omits some. In the table there are tens of thousands of clones, 70% to 90% of which are singletons. The chain combines TRBV9 with TRBJ1-2, with a tentative D call TRBD1 (6 bases). The sequence derives from a woman aged 18-30 years in good health and CMV-seropositive. Sequenced: PBMCs. This CDR3 is CASSGTGFNYGYTF. In nucleotides, the CDR3 is TGTGCCAGCAGCGGTACAGGGTTTAACTATGGCTACACCTTC.